The 5 T cell receptor beta chains presented below share a single source sample, sequenced in a study of CD8+CD57+ T cells in acquired aplastic anemia. TCR beta VDJ and CDR3 profiles were obtained from a genomic DNA template. TCRdb ran MiXCR on the reads and lists one entry per CDR3 protein. This sample has 300,000 or so distinct CDR3 sequences; 45% to 65% occur once, and the top ten carry approximately 1.2%. Patients picked for sequencing had shown CD8+CD57+ cell expansion detected by flow cytometry. The sequencing input was sorted CD4+, CD8+, or CD8+CD57+ T cells (not recorded which) from PBMCs. The receptor source for this set is a human donor with aplastic anemia.

This chain uses TRBV12-3 or TRBV12-4 with TRBJ2-1; no clear D gene. The V and J ends lost 6 bases and 5 bases respectively, with 11 bases between them. The CDR3 totals 13 residues. CDR3: CASSSARHNEQFF. In nucleotides, the CDR3 is TGTGCCAGCAGCTCTGCTAGGCACAATGAGCAGTTCTTC.

The V gene is TRBV20-1, the J gene TRBJ1-1; TRBD1 agrees at 8 bases. The CDR3 is 13 residues long. V gave up 4 bases and J gave up 7 bases; unmatched junction bases: 8. Germline V gene sequence: CDR1 DFQATT, CDR2 SNEGSKA (reference sequence). CDR3 sequence (DNA): TGCAGTGCTAAGAGACAGGGGCGAAGTGAAGCTTTCTTT. Its protein is CSAKRQGRSEAFF.

This clonotype showed up many times. V usage is TRBV12-3 or TRBV12-4 and J usage is TRBJ2-6; no definite D call. V was pared by 3 bases and J by 4 bases, with 4 bases between. There are 13 residues in the CDR3. The CDR3 spells CASSFKGANVLTF. For the CDR3, the DNA is TGTGCCAGCAGTTTCAAGGGGGCCAACGTCCTGACTTTC.

The genes are TRBV2 and TRBJ2-7; 7 bases align to TRBD1. With V trimmed by 4 bases and J by 6 bases, 15 bases remained unmatched. The CDR3 length is 16 residues. Germline V gene sequence: CDR1 SNHLY, CDR2 FYNNEI. Written as DNA, the CDR3 is TGTGCCAGCAGTGTAGGGTTGGAAGGGGGCAAGGGCGAGCAGTACTTC. Translation: CASSVGLEGGKGEQYF.

This chain connects TRBV29-1 to TRBJ1-2, with TRBD1 as a possible D gene (5 bases). V was cut by 8 bases and J by 0 bases, with 13 bases left in between. Germline lookup yields CDR1 SQVTM and CDR2 ANQGSEA. The CDR3 runs to 13 residues. CDR3 DNA: TGCAGCTACGAGGGGAATCCTAACTATGGCTACACCTTC. Amino acids: CSYEGNPNYGYTF.